The following is a T cell receptor (beta chain) sequence with its context. As yet, its antigen is unknown. One junction end disagrees with the germline gene, perhaps due to a read error. These data belong to a study of CD8 T cells in Susac syndrome. Study in general: At the time of blood draw, patients with Susac syndrome were therapy-naive, receiving corticosteroids, or receiving intravenous immunoglobulin alone. Overall study findings and caveats: The study's TCR sequencing and HLA analysis drew on a certain number of individuals. That number was acknowledged as relatively small.

From germline, CDR1 is LGHDT and CDR2 YNNKEL (reference sequence). The CDR3 totals 14 residues. After extraction with the RNeasy kit, 0.5 to 1 ug of the RNA was reverse transcribed using random hexamers. MiXCR was run by TCRdb on the immunoSEQ multiplex PCR reads, yielding one entry per CDR3 protein. The table records 70,000 to 100,000 distinct CDR3 sequences, about 96% of them present only once. The specimen was CD8+ T cells from PBMCs. The clonotype originates from a human donor with Susac syndrome. The J gene is TRBJ2-5, the V gene TRBV3-1; TRBD2 might be the D (5 bases). The CDR3 is CTSSQGAAGETQYF. In nucleotides, the CDR3 is TGTACCAGCAGCCAAGGAGCGGCAGGAGAGACCCAGTACTTC.